The 18 T cell receptor beta chains below come from one sample, sequenced in a study of T cells in Graves' hyperthyroidism and ophthalmopathy. TCR beta CDR3 regions were amplified from RNA. An initial round of RT-PCR targeting the TCR CDR3 relied on the HTBI primer set. TCRdb passed the multiplex PCR reads through MiXCR, listing each CDR3 protein once. The sample records 540,000 or so distinct CDR3 sequences, about half being singletons. The sample comprised peripheral blood or thyroid tissue (not recorded which). The receptors shown here come from an adult woman with Graves' disease, either hyperthyroidism or ophthalmopathy (not recorded which).

This clonotype was observed at least ten times. The chain uses TRBV7-9 and TRBJ1-5; no clear D gene. Trimming cost V 0 bases and J 2 bases, with 5 bases left between them. The CDR3 is 14 residues long. From germline, CDR1 is SEHNR and CDR2 FQNEAQ (reference sequence). The CDR3 here is CASSLAGGNQPQHF. In DNA form, the CDR3 reads TGTGCCAGCAGCTTAGCCGGGGGCAATCAGCCCCAGCATTTT.

The rearrangement links TRBV24-1 to TRBJ2-5, with 8 bases lining up with TRBD2. Germline assignment: CDR1 KGHDR and CDR2 SFDVKD. V shed 5 bases and J 4 bases; nucleotides not matched to a gene: 2. The CDR3 runs 13 residues. In nucleotides, the CDR3 is TGTGCCACCAGTGTGGCGGGAGGAGAGACCCAGTACTTC. This gives the protein CATSVAGGETQYF.

The CDR3 is CASSSPHGTQYF. The CDR3 DNA reads TGTGCCAGCAGCTCGCCACATGGGACGCAGTATTTT. This rearrangement joins TRBV7-2 to TRBJ2-3; D is uncertain. The CDR3 has 12 residues. The germline V gene has CDR1 SGHTA and CDR2 FQGNSA. V was shortened by 4 bases and J by 9 bases, with 11 bases between the two germline ends.

This clonotype appeared many times. V is TRBV7-9 and J is TRBJ1-1, with D hard to call. This CDR3 is 14 amino acids long. Germline assignment: CDR1 SEHNR and CDR2 FQNEAQ (reference sequence). V was clipped by 1 base and J by 0 bases, with 6 bases between them. This CDR3 reads CASSLGLLNTEAFF. The CDR3 coding sequence is TGTGCCAGCAGCTTAGGGCTATTGAACACTGAAGCTTTCTTT. Together with reference TRBV7-9 and TRBJ1-1, the CDR3 gives the full variable domain: DTGVSQNPRHKITKRGQNVTFRCDPISEHNRLYWYRQTLGQGPEFLTYFQNEAQLEKSRLLSDRFSAERPKGSFSTLEIQRTEQGDSAMYLCASSLGLLNTEAFFGQGTRLTVV.

This clonotype was found once. An end of the junction does not agree with germline; a read error may underlie this. The rearrangement links TRBV5-1 to TRBJ2-7; D uncertain. The CDR3 covers 13 residues. Germline loops: CDR1 SGHRS, CDR2 YFSETQ. The CDR3 DNA sequence: TGCGCCAGCAGCGACGTCATTGGCGGCGAGCAGCACTTC. Translation gives CASSDVIGGEQHF.

Many counts were recorded for this clonotype. The rearrangement uses TRBV14 and TRBJ2-2, with D tentatively TRBD2 (6 bases). The V end was cut by 5 bases, the J end by 1 base, with 14 bases between. Germline loops: CDR1 SGHDN, CDR2 FVKESK. The CDR3 runs 16 residues. In nucleotides, the CDR3 is TGTGCCAGCAGCGATCAAGCGGGCCTGAACACCGGGGAGCTGTTTTTT. Translated: CASSDQAGLNTGELFF.

The chain links TRBV20-1 to TRBJ1-5; no definite D call. The CDR3 consists of 15 residues. CDR1 DFQATT and CDR2 SNEGSKA come from the germline V gene (reference sequence). Trimming pared 3 bases from V and 10 bases from J, leaving 22 bases between. CDR3 residues: CSASDATRASPPQHF. The CDR3 bases are TGCAGTGCTAGTGACGCGACACGGGCCTCACCCCCCCAGCATTTT.

This clonotype was counted ten times or more. The chain couples TRBV6-6 to TRBJ2-7; D is perhaps TRBD1 or TRBD2 (6 bases each). Deletions cut 5 bases from V and 5 bases from J, with 10 bases between. Per germline, CDR1 MNHNY and CDR2 SVGAGI (reference sequence). The CDR3 runs 12 residues. The CDR3 loop is CASSQGRNEQYF. The CDR3 bases are TGTGCCAGCAGTCAGGGGAGGAACGAGCAGTACTTC.

This clonotype appeared many times. The J gene is TRBJ2-5, the V gene TRBV2; D is perhaps TRBD1 or TRBD2 (5 bases each). The CDR3 is 11 amino acids. The germline gives CDR1 SNHLY, CDR2 FYNNEI. Trimming pared 6 bases from V and 5 bases from J, leaving 7 bases between. Written as DNA, the CDR3 is TGTGCCAGCAGAGGGGAGGAGACCCAGTACTTC. It specifies CASRGEETQYF.

This clonotype occurred a few times. The gene calls are TRBV20-1 and TRBJ2-3; D remains unclear. The length of the CDR3 is 13 residues. Germline V gene data show CDR1 as DFQATT and CDR2 as SNEGSKA (reference sequence). The germline V and J ends were trimmed by 5 bases and 3 bases, with 12 bases remaining between them. CDR3 sequence (DNA): TGCAGTGCTTTGGCGGTTGGGACAGATACGCAGTATTTT. The encoded protein is CSALAVGTDTQYF.

CDR3 sequence (DNA): TGTGCCAGCACTCTTGGACCCACCTACGAGCAGTACTTC. Protein product: CASTLGPTYEQYF. This chain connects TRBV24-1 to TRBJ2-7, with unresolved D. The CDR3 spans 13 residues. CDR1 is KGHDR and CDR2 is SFDVKD in the germline V gene. Trimming shortened V by 11 bases and J by 2 bases, and 15 bases separated the two germline ends.

Concerning this clonotype: It is likely a read error, because the conserved phenylalanine at the end of the CDR3 is missing. The DNA is left out, because the CDR3 cannot be placed on it with certainty; the CDR3 is given as TCRdb lists it. The chain employs TRBV24-1 and TRBJ1-4; TRBD1 is taken as the D call from the table, unchecked against the DNA. The length of the CDR3 is 10 amino acids, counting both ends. CDR1 and CDR2 from the germline V gene are KGHDR and SFDVKD. The CDR3 spells CATSDPRREP.

The chain is built from TRBV15 and TRBJ1-1; TRBD1 might be the D (5 bases). CDR1 LNHNV and CDR2 YYDKDF come from the germline V gene (reference sequence). The CDR3 has 15 amino acids. V lost 0 bases to trimming and J lost 4 bases, with 12 bases between them. CDR3 in amino acids: CATSREVGGGTEAFF. The CDR3 DNA reads as TGTGCCACCAGCAGAGAGGTGGGTGGGGGCACTGAAGCTTTCTTT. Complete variable domain (other parts from reference TRBV15 and TRBJ1-1): DAMVIQNPRYQVTQFGKPVTLSCSQTLNHNVMYWYQQKSSQAPKLLFHYYDKDFNNEADTPDNFQSRRPNTSFCFLDIRSPGLGDTAMYLCATSREVGGGTEAFFGQGTRLTVV.

Notes on this clonotype: The CDR3 end shows no conserved phenylalanine or tryptophan, and so a read error is likely. The V call is TRBV15, the J call TRBJ1-1; D is unclear. Germline V lookup: CDR1 LNHNV, CDR2 YYDKDF (reference sequence). V lost 3 bases and J lost 3, with 26 bases in between. CDR3 length equals 19 residues. CDR3 amino acids: CATSRGMGMAYEQYTEAFL. CDR3 sequence (DNA): TGTGCCACCAGCAGGGGCATGGGTATGGCGTACGAGCAGTACACTGAAGCTTTCCTT.

This clonotype was seen more than once but under ten times. The chain is built from TRBV29-1 and TRBJ1-4; D remains ambiguous. The CDR3 is made up of 13 amino acids. Germline V gene lookup returns CDR1 SQVTM and CDR2 ANQGSEA. V dropped 4 bases and J dropped 5 bases, with 11 bases sitting between them. The CDR3 spells CSVAVVGNEKLFF. As DNA, the CDR3 is TGCAGCGTTGCGGTTGTGGGCAATGAAAAACTGTTTTTT.

This clonotype was observed at least ten times. The genes are TRBV19 and TRBJ1-1; tentative D call: TRBD1 (5 bases). Germline lookup yields CDR1 LNHDA and CDR2 SQIVND (reference sequence). The length of the CDR3 is 13 residues. Trimming shortened V by 5 bases and J by 6 bases, and 13 bases separated the two germline ends. The chain's CDR3 is CASSPQGGPEAFF. CDR3 nucleotide sequence: TGTGCCAGTAGTCCCCAGGGCGGCCCTGAAGCTTTCTTT.

The rearrangement uses TRBV29-1 and TRBJ1-5, with D unclear. Trimming took off 1 base at V and 6 bases at J, with 10 bases between the two ends. Germline V gene lookup returns CDR1 SQVTM and CDR2 ANQGSEA. This CDR3 has 13 amino acids. The CDR3 here is CSVEAGLGQPQHF. CDR3 nucleotide sequence: TGCAGCGTTGAAGCGGGGTTGGGTCAGCCCCAGCATTTT. The complete variable domain, with remaining parts taken from reference TRBV29-1 and TRBJ1-5, reads SAVISQKPSRDICQRGTSLTIQCQVDSQVTMMFWYRQQPGQSLTLIATANQGSEATYESGFVIDKFPISRPNLTFSTLTVSNMSPEDSSIYLCSVEAGLGQPQHFGDGTRLSIL.

This clonotype was counted ten times or more. The V gene is TRBV7-3, the J gene TRBJ2-7; tentative D call: TRBD2 (6 bases). CDR3 size: 15 residues. In germline, CDR1 is SGHTA, CDR2 FQGTGA. V dropped 0 bases and J dropped 0 bases, with 9 bases sitting between them. This CDR3 reads CASSLTGGSSYEQYF. The DNA for the CDR3 is TGTGCCAGCAGCTTAACTGGGGGGAGCTCCTACGAGCAGTACTTC.